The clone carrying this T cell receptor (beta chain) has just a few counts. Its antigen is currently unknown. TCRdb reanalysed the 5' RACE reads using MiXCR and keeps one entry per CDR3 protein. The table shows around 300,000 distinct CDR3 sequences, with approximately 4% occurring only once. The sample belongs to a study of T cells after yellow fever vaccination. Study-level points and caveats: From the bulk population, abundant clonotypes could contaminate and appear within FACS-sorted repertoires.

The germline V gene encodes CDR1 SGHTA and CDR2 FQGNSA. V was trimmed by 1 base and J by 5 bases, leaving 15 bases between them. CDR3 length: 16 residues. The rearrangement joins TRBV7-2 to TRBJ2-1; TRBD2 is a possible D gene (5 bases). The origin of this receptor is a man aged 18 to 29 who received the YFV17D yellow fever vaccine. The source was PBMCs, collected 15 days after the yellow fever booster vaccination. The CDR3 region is CASSLGMEAGDNEQFF. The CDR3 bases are TGTGCCAGCAGCTTAGGGATGGAGGCGGGCGACAATGAGCAGTTCTTC.